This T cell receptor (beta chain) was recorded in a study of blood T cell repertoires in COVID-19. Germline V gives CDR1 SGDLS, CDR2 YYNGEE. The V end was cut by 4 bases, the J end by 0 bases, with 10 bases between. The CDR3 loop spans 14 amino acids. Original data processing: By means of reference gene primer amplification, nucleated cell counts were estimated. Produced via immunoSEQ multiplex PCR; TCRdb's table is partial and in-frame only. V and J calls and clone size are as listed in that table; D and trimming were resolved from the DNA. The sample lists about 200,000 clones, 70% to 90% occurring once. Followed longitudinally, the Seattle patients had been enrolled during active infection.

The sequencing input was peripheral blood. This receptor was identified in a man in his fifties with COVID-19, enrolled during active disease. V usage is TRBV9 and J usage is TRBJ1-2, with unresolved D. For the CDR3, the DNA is TGTGCCAGCAGCCCTAGCCGTGCTAACTATGGCTACACCTTC. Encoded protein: CASSPSRANYGYTF.